This section outlines one TCR beta chain sequence together with its context. Assay: immunoSEQ multiplex PCR; the TCRdb copy retains only in-frame clones and omits some. The sample includes about 74,000 clones, 84% seen only once; the top ten take 36%. Trimming took 5 bases from V and 10 from J; bases not matched to a gene: 5. Germline CDR1 is MRHNA and CDR2 is SNTAGT. The CDR3 contains 13 residues. This sample was included in a study of blood T cell repertoires in COVID-19. Study-wide context: Samples came from the United States, Italy and Spain, spanning acute and convalescent COVID-19. Sources were T cells, B-cell-depleted T cells, or PBMCs; the material itself was cDNA or gDNA.

The clonotype comes from a man between 65 and 85 years old with acute or convalescent COVID-19. Sequencing was performed on peripheral blood. The gene calls are TRBV6-4 and TRBJ1-6; 7 bases match TRBD1. Here the CDR3 reads CASSQDRESPLHF. The CDR3 bases are TGTGCCAGCAGTCAAGACAGGGAGTCACCCCTCCACTTT.